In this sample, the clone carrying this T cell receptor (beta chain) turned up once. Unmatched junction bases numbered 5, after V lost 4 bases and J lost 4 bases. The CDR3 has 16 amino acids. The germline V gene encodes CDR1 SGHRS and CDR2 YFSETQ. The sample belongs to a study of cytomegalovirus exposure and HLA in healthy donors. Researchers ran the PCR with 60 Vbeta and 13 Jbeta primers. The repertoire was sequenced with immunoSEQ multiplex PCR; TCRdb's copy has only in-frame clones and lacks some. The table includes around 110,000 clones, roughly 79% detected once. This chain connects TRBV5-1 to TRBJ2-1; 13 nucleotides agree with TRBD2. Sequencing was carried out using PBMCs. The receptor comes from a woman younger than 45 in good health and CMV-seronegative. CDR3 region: CASSPQGLAGYNEQFF. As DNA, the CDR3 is TGCGCCAGCAGCCCACAGGGACTAGCGGGGTACAATGAGCAGTTCTTC. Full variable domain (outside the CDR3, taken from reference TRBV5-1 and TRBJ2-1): KAGVTQTPRYLIKTRGQQVTLSCSPISGHRSVSWYQQTPGQGLQFLFEYFSETQRNKGNFPGRFSGRQFSNSRSEMNVSTLELGDSALYLCASSPQGLAGYNEQFFGPGTRLTVL.